The subject of this entry is one T cell receptor beta chain. Its antigen is still unknown. Qualities for individual bases were not recorded, and no much larger clone is one base off. Whole blood was collected in K2EDTA tubes by collaborating institutions according to the institutions' own protocols. Collaborator samples were shipped for TCRbeta analysis as frozen whole blood, isolated PBMCs, or DNA extracted from either sample type. TCRbeta CDR3 regions were amplified from genomic DNA by means of the immunoSEQ Assay, a bias-controlled multiplex PCR. Per the original workflow: The number of nucleated cells in each sample was estimated by amplification of reference gene primers within the assay. To quantify the absolute abundance of each unique TCRbeta CDR3 rearrangement, sequence reads were collapsed and filtered. For each sample, productive Simpson clonality was calculated by taking the square root of Simpson's diversity index across productive rearrangements. The table was pulled from immuneACCESS by TCRdb, which kept in-frame rearrangements only. Such tables lose some clones; where checked, under half of the loss comes from unresolved V genes, and the rest has no known cause. That table supplies the V and J calls and clone size; D and trimming were determined from the DNA. This sample has roughly 80,000 clones in its table, and less than 90% of those were observed once. Around 5.8% of the sample is in the top ten clones.

The CDR3 runs 14 residues from the cysteine to the phenylalanine. Kept here is only the CDR3 DNA, which spans 42 bases and is read in frame from base 1. The germline V gene gives CDR1 as SGHRS and CDR2 as YFSETQ. V loses 4 bases of germline sequence and J loses 5 bases, and the interval between the two ends is 15 bases. These data come from a study of blood T cell repertoires in COVID-19 (dated by TCRdb to the early 2020s). As for the study more broadly: Samples from collaborators originated in the United States, Italy and Spain and spanned both the acute and convalescent phases of COVID-19. The material from the prospective study consisted of cDNA or gDNA derived from T cells, B-cell-depleted T cells, or PBMCs. Deeply sampled blood TCRbeta repertoires from subjects exposed to, actively infected with, or recovered from COVID-19 were included in the dataset. The repertoires were made available in a free public database intended to serve as a resource for research on the immune response to SARS-CoV-2. Samples came from the ongoing ImmuneRACE study (first 160 participants) plus 1,254 subjects from 6 global collaborators. Nearly every sample came with metadata listing a de-identified subject ID, COVID-19 status, age in years and sex. Where available, HLA class I and class II types were taken from metadata supplied by the sample provider and were not determined by assay-based typing. The investigation overall reported the following: Clinical and demographic metadata were provided uncurated, with the amount varying by source and participant.

Sequenced input: peripheral blood. Recombination linked TRBV5-1 to TRBJ1-1; TRBD1 could be the D gene, as 6 bases match. The TCR originated in a man between 60 and 70 years old with active or convalescent COVID-19. CDR3 protein: CASSPGRGGTEAFF. The DNA sequence is TGCGCCAGCAGCCCGGGGAGAGGGGGAACTGAAGCTTTCTTT.